Below, 21 T cell receptor beta chains from the same sample are listed, as sequenced in a study of blood T cell repertoires in COVID-19. This table comes from immunoSEQ multiplex PCR, and its TCRdb copy is limited to in-frame clones, with some not included. The data hold approximately 410,000 clones, with more than 80% observed a single time. Sequencing was performed on peripheral blood. These TCRs come from a woman aged 30 to 39 with active or convalescent COVID-19.

The rearrangement links TRBV29-1 to TRBJ2-7; 9 bases map to TRBD1. CDR1 is SQVTM and CDR2 is ANQGSEA in the germline V gene. This CDR3 has 15 amino acids. V lost 0 bases and J lost 3; bases outside the gene matches: 6. The CDR3 DNA sequence: TGCAGCGTTGAAGATTCGGGACAGGGTCTCTACGAGCAGTACTTC. Translated: CSVEDSGQGLYEQYF.

This clone was detected only once. The CDR3 loop reads CASSTGVEAFF. CDR3 bases: TGTGCCAGTAGTACAGGGGTTGAAGCTTTCTTT. The chain carries TRBV19 and TRBJ1-1, with D possibly matching TRBD1 (6 bases). V dropped 4 bases and J dropped 7 bases, with 7 bases sitting between them. Looked up from germline, CDR1 is LNHDA and CDR2 is SQIVND (reference sequence). The CDR3 is 11 amino acids.

The V gene is TRBV5-1, the J gene TRBJ2-3; a possible D gene is TRBD2 (7 bases). This CDR3 spans 16 amino acids. The germline gives CDR1 SGHRS, CDR2 YFSETQ. The V gene lost 4 bases and the J gene lost 3 bases, with 18 bases spanning the gap. CDR3 coding DNA: TGCGCCAGCAGCCTGGGAGGGACCCAGGGGACAGATACGCAGTATTTT. Its protein is CASSLGGTQGTDTQYF.

This rearrangement joins TRBV5-6 to TRBJ2-2; 9 bases fit TRBD1. The CDR3 length is 16 residues. The germline V gene encodes CDR1 SGHDT and CDR2 YYEEEE. Losses at the gene ends were 0 bases for V and 5 bases for J; bases not matched to a gene: 5. CDR3 loop: CASSLVDRGSTGELFF. CDR3 nucleotide sequence: TGTGCCAGCAGCTTGGTGGACAGGGGCTCGACCGGGGAGCTGTTTTTT. The full variable domain, rest sourced from reference TRBV5-6 and TRBJ2-2, is DAGVTQSPTHLIKTRGQQVTLRCSPKSGHDTVSWYQQALGQGPQFIFQYYEEEERQRGNFPDRFSGHQFPNYSSELNVNALLLGDSALYLCASSLVDRGSTGELFFGEGSRLTVL.

The chain joins TRBV2 to TRBJ1-1; 8 positions agree with TRBD1. Germline CDR1 reads SNHLY; CDR2 reads FYNNEI. This CDR3 has 16 residues. J was trimmed by 3 bases and V by 2 bases; bases with no gene match: 8. The CDR3 region is CASSEPLETGDTEAFF. The CDR3, as DNA: TGTGCCAGCAGTGAACCGCTAGAGACAGGGGACACTGAAGCTTTCTTT.

The V call is TRBV6-5, the J call TRBJ2-7, with 7 bases lining up with TRBD1. Per germline, CDR1 MNHEY and CDR2 SVGAGI. V lost 5 bases to trimming and J lost 3 bases; unmatched junction nucleotides: 7. The CDR3 extends over 14 amino acids. As DNA, the CDR3 is TGTGCCAGCAGTCAACAGGGGTCGGTCTACGAGCAGTACTTC. Translating gives CASSQQGSVYEQYF.

The J gene is TRBJ1-2, the V gene TRBV10-2; D is ambiguous. V gave up 2 bases and J gave up 2 bases, with 9 bases separating them. CDR3 length: 14 residues. Germline assignment: CDR1 WSHSY and CDR2 SAAADI. The CDR3 spells CASSEKGGNYGYTF. CDR3 coding DNA: TGCGCCAGCAGTGAGAAAGGCGGGAACTATGGCTACACCTTC.

There are a few counts of this clone. DNA of the CDR3: TGCGCCAGCAGCCAAGGGACTAGCGGACCAAGATGGGAGACCCAGTACTTC. Encoded protein: CASSQGTSGPRWETQYF. The chain couples TRBV4-1 to TRBJ2-5, with 10 nucleotides matching TRBD2. The CDR3 spans 17 residues. The germline V gene has CDR1 MGHRA and CDR2 YSYEKL. J lost 5 bases, V lost 1 base, and 10 bases had no gene match.

The V call is TRBV12-3 or TRBV12-4, the J call TRBJ1-2; 8 nucleotides match TRBD1. V lost 3 bases to trimming and J lost 6 bases; unmatched junction nucleotides: 3. The CDR3 is 13 amino acids. CDR3 residues: CASSLGTGDGYTF. As DNA, the CDR3 is TGTGCCAGCAGTTTGGGGACAGGCGATGGCTACACCTTC.

The chain's CDR3 is CARAGTYGYTF. The CDR3, as DNA: TGTGCCAGGGCTGGCACCTATGGCTACACCTTC. The chain links TRBV2 to TRBJ1-2; D is unclear. There are 11 residues in the CDR3. From germline, CDR1 is SNHLY and CDR2 FYNNEI. V lost 9 bases to trimming and J lost 4 bases, with 9 bases between them. Complete variable domain (other parts from reference TRBV2 and TRBJ1-2): EPEVTQTPSHQVTQMGQEVILRCVPISNHLYFYWYRQILGQKVEFLVSFYNNEISEKSEIFDDQFSVERPDGSNFTLKIRSTKLEDSAMYFCARAGTYGYTFGSGTRLTVV.

The CDR3 region has the DNA TGTGCCAGCAGCCACAATCTGGTAGCGGGAGTGGATGAGCAGTTCTTC. Amino acids: CASSHNLVAGVDEQFF. This chain joins TRBV3-1 (or the pseudogene TRBV3-2) and TRBJ2-1; TRBD2 matches 9 bases. This CDR3 is built from 16 residues. The germline CDR1 and CDR2 sequences are LGHDT and YNNKEL (reference sequence). With 3 bases clipped from V and 8 bases from J, the junction kept 11 bases outside the gene matches.

This clone has more than one count but fewer than ten. The chain couples TRBV4-1 to TRBJ2-1; 9 bases map to TRBD2. The CDR3 is 16 residues long. Germline CDR1 reads MGHRA; CDR2 reads YSYEKL. The V and J ends lost 1 base and 10 bases, in that order; junction bases with no gene match: 11. CDR3 sequence (DNA): TGCGCCAGCAGCCAAGGTCTGCTCTCTAGCGGGAAAGAGCAGTTCTTC. It yields the protein CASSQGLLSSGKEQFF.

V usage is TRBV7-2 and J usage is TRBJ2-1; 9 bases agree with TRBD2. Germline CDR1 and CDR2: SGHTA and FQGNSA. After removal of 1 base from V and 7 bases from J, the junction contained 11 bases not matched to a gene. The CDR3 totals 17 residues. Here the CDR3 reads CASSLDLSSGIRNEQFF. As DNA, the CDR3 is TGTGCCAGCAGCTTAGACTTATCTAGCGGGATAAGGAATGAGCAGTTCTTC.

V usage is TRBV7-9 and J usage is TRBJ1-1; D unclear. Germline loops: CDR1 SEHNR, CDR2 FQNEAQ (reference sequence). V was cut by 1 base and J by 1 base, with 13 bases left in between. The CDR3 runs 16 residues. CDR3 loop: CASSLVVWGGNTEAFF. In DNA form, the CDR3 reads TGTGCCAGCAGCTTAGTAGTGTGGGGAGGGAACACTGAAGCTTTCTTT. Complete variable domain (other parts from reference TRBV7-9 and TRBJ1-1): DTGVSQNPRHKITKRGQNVTFRCDPISEHNRLYWYRQTLGQGPEFLTYFQNEAQLEKSRLLSDRFSAERPKGSFSTLEIQRTEQGDSAMYLCASSLVVWGGNTEAFFGQGTRLTVV.

This chain joins TRBV18 and TRBJ1-6; D is unclear. V was clipped by 3 bases and J by 7 bases, with 13 bases between them. The CDR3 covers 15 residues. CDR1 is KGHSH and CDR2 is LQKENI in the germline V gene. The CDR3 region has the DNA TGTGCCAGCTCACCTTCCCCTCTTCGGAATTCACCCCTCCACTTT. Protein: CASSPSPLRNSPLHF.

The chain joins TRBV7-8 to TRBJ2-7; 9 positions match TRBD2. CDR1 is SGHVS, CDR2 FQNEAQ, per germline. The CDR3 is 14 residues long. V trimming: 5 bases; J trimming: 2 bases; junction bases outside the gene matches: 4. The CDR3 DNA is TGTGCCAGCAGCCTAACTAGCGGGCCCTACGAGCAGTACTTC. Amino acid sequence: CASSLTSGPYEQYF.

V gene TRBV6-5 combines with J gene TRBJ1-2, with a weak D call TRBD1 (6 bases). V lost 5 bases and J 5 bases, leaving 15 bases between the germline ends. From germline, CDR1 is MNHEY and CDR2 SVGAGI. This CDR3 spans 14 amino acids. The CDR3 DNA reads as TGTGCCAGCAGTCGAACGGACAGCCAATATGGCTACACCTTC. Its protein is CASSRTDSQYGYTF.

This clone was seen only a few times. The chain couples TRBV29-1 to TRBJ2-7; 11 bases line up with TRBD2. The CDR3 sequence is 14 residues long. The germline V gene has CDR1 SQVTM and CDR2 ANQGSEA. J lost 0 bases, V lost 7 bases, and 5 bases had no gene match. The CDR3 is CSAKLAGVSYEQYF. In nucleotides, the CDR3 is TGCAGCGCCAAACTAGCGGGAGTCTCCTACGAGCAGTACTTC.

In its sample, this clone was seen once. This chain links TRBV6-5 with TRBJ2-3; TRBD1 matches 9 bases. Losses at the gene ends were 4 bases for V and 5 bases for J; bases not matched to a gene: 7. The CDR3 covers 15 residues. From germline, CDR1 is MNHEY and CDR2 SVGAGI. The CDR3 nucleotides are TGTGCCAGCAGTTTGAGGGACAGGGATGGAGATACGCAGTATTTT. This gives the protein CASSLRDRDGDTQYF.

The genes are TRBV9 and TRBJ2-3; 8 bases map to TRBD2. The CDR3 is made up of 14 amino acids. V lost 0 bases to trimming and J lost 5 bases; unmatched junction nucleotides: 2. Germline values: CDR1 SGDLS, CDR2 YYNGEE. The CDR3 region has the DNA TGTGCCAGCAGCGTAGTTGCGGGAGGAGATACGCAGTATTTT. This gives the protein CASSVVAGGDTQYF.

CDR3 sequence (DNA): TGTGCCACCAGCAGCCAAGCGGGATACAGCTCTGGAAACACCATATATTTT. It is translated as CATSSQAGYSSGNTIYF. This chain links TRBV15 with TRBJ1-3; D uncertain. The germline gives CDR1 LNHNV, CDR2 YYDKDF (reference sequence). The CDR3 totals 17 residues. Trimming took 3 bases from V and 0 from J, leaving 15 bases between them.